This TCR beta chain came from a study of T cells in Graves' hyperthyroidism and ophthalmopathy (dated 2019 in TCRdb). For context, the study as a whole: Peripheral blood was sampled at the time of initial diagnosis, prior to any treatment. To identify distinguishing TCR V-J signatures, a discovery cohort of roughly 100 patients was used, comprising some 45 with Graves' ophthalmopathy and approximately 58 with stable Graves' hyperthyroidism. Prospective prediction of ophthalmopathy was tested in an independent validation cohort consisting of 18 hyperthyroidism patients and 15 to 17 patients who later progressed to ophthalmopathy. The approximately 100 discovery patients were randomly split 7:3 into training and test sets. In addition, the study compared T-cell repertoires in thyroid tissue and in blood from roughly six Graves' hyperthyroidism patients. Following sampling, methimazole starting at 30 mg daily was given to hyperthyroidism patients, and high-dose intravenous methylprednisolone was given to ophthalmopathy patients. TCR Vbeta CDR3 sequencing of 140 or so peripheral blood samples (approximately 44 ophthalmopathy, some 75 hyperthyroidism and roughly 17 progressor patients) is reported in the paper.

The CDR3, from cysteine to phenylalanine, totals 15 residues. CDR3 DNA is the only sequence kept; it has 45 bases, read in frame from the first base. CDR1 and CDR2, per the germline V gene, are MNHGY and SAAAGT. V sheds 1 base and J sheds 1 base, leaving 9 bases between their ends. The TCR beta CDR3 regions were amplified from the RNA transcripts. A first-round RT-PCR of the TCR CDR3 used the HTBI primer set with the Qiagen OneStep RT-PCR kit. A second multiplex PCR round built the libraries, followed by size selection and purification. The libraries were sequenced on an Illumina HiSeq2000 using paired-end 100 bp reads. The paper's data handling went like this. SOAPnuke was used to process the raw data, with reads discarded if the reads contained adapters or uncalled bases, had a mean Phred below 15, or lacked an exact constant-primer or identifier match. High-quality paired reads were merged with COPE v1.2.5, and unique nucleotide sequences were defined as clonotypes. MiTCR v1.1 was used to align the clonotypes against IMGT TRBV, TRBD and TRBJ reference segments. Only V-J combinations with frequency above 0.0001, covering about 99% of repertoires, were analysed. The TCS score was defined as the ratio of F50 (clonal expansion) to E x V (chaos), calculated using BLOSUM62-based TCRdist between CDR3 peptides within each V-J. Welch's t-statistics and random forest reduced fewer than 550 V-J features to under 15, which were used in a naive Bayes classifier (R e1071). TCRdb handled the public reads itself, with Q25 trimming in fastp and clone calling in MiXCR, and kept productive beta chains. One record per CDR3 amino acid sequence lists the most common genes and DNA. None of the V and J calls come from the authors' own analysis; TCRdb made them. This sample comprises 550,000 to 800,000 distinct CDR3 sequences, around 15% of them detected only once. Around 8% of the sample lies in the top ten.

General findings and caveats noted by the study authors: Sample size was not statistically predetermined, and blinding of investigators to group allocation was not performed. During validation, the model predicted progression to ophthalmopathy a median of around 7 months ahead of onset, with almost 71% sensitivity and around 72% specificity. Most expanded thyroid clonotypes (frequency above 0.001) were also detected in blood, a finding suggesting that blood repertoires may reflect thyroid immune responses. In cross-validation, a model built on a 13 V-J signature told ophthalmopathy apart from stable hyperthyroidism with under 90% sensitivity and about 81% specificity, and in testing the same model reached 80%/75%.

As to this clonotype: Its specific antigen is unknown. Base qualities are not provided; no much larger clone lies one nucleotide away.

Stable Graves' hyperthyroidism was defined as no progression to ophthalmopathy during 18 months of follow-up. Hyperthyroidism patients were aged 18 to 65 years and newly diagnosed, with disease duration of less than 2 months. Exclusion was applied to patients with uncontrolled infections, other autoimmune diseases, pregnancy or lactation. Diagnoses were established on the basis of clinical symptoms, serum thyroxine and TRAb, thyroid ultrasound, and orbital computed tomography. PBMCs were isolated from more than 8 ml of fresh peripheral blood by Ficoll-Paque density gradient centrifugation. Total RNA was extracted with Trizol reagent, and quality was checked on an Agilent 2100 Bioanalyzer.

This chain is built from TRBV6-8 and TRBJ2-3; a tentative D call is TRBD2 (6 bases match). The receptor was isolated from a man younger than 35 with Graves' hyperthyroidism. Sequenced: blood. The CDR3: CASSYFRECTDTQYF. At the DNA level, the sequence is TGTGCCAGCAGTTACTTCCGGGAGTGCACAGATACGCAGTATTTT.